The TCR beta chain under discussion was sequenced for a study of glioma-infiltrating T cells. This clonotype is medium-sized within its sample. Amplification of TCR alpha and beta CDR3 regions from RNA used iRepertoire nested multiplex PCR. TCRdb called the multiplex PCR reads again in MiXCR, with one record for every CDR3 protein. Here the sample spans fewer than 110,000 distinct CDR3 sequences, 29% being singletons. V was shortened by 7 bases and J by 4 bases, with 13 bases between the two germline ends. Germline V gene sequence: CDR1 MNHNS, CDR2 SASEGT. The CDR3 extends over 13 amino acids. This TCR came from a human donor with low-grade glioma or glioblastoma, undergoing nonglioma brain surgery, or in good health (not recorded which). Sequencing used glioma tissue, nonneoplastic brain tissue, or PBMCs (not recorded which). V gene TRBV6-1 combines with J gene TRBJ1-1; D possibly corresponds to TRBD1 (5 bases). The DNA of the CDR3 is TGTGCCAGCAATCCCCAGGGAATCACTGAAGCTTTCTTT. Encoded protein: CASNPQGITEAFF.